Presented here are 16 T cell receptor beta chains from one specimen sequenced in a study of blood T cell repertoires in COVID-19. Sequenced by immunoSEQ multiplex PCR; TCRdb stores in-frame clones only, minus some. Of roughly 150,000 clones in the sample, 80% to 85% were seen once. Material: PBMCs or T cells enriched from blood (not recorded which). These receptor sequences come from a man in his 70s who had been exposed to COVID-19.

This clone was counted ten times or more. V is TRBV4-1 and J is TRBJ1-1, with TRBD1 identical over 7 bases. The CDR3 runs 12 residues. Germline V CDR1 and CDR2: MGHRA, YSYEKL. V shed 6 bases and J 5 bases; nucleotides not matched to a gene: 3. The CDR3 DNA sequence: TGCGCCAGCAGAACAGGGGAAACTGAAGCTTTCTTT. It translates to CASRTGETEAFF.

This chain uses TRBV4-1 with TRBJ2-1, with 11 bases matching TRBD2. CDR1 is MGHRA, CDR2 YSYEKL, per germline. V lost 0 bases, J lost 7 bases, and 8 bases stayed unmatched. This CDR3 is built from 17 residues. CDR3: CASSQEGIAGGHNEQFF. In DNA form, the CDR3 reads TGCGCCAGCAGCCAAGAGGGAATAGCGGGGGGGCATAATGAGCAGTTCTTC.

The rearrangement joins TRBV28 to TRBJ2-7; possible D gene TRBD1, 6 bases. This CDR3 contains 14 residues. Germline V gives CDR1 MDHEN, CDR2 SYDVKM. V was trimmed by 3 bases and J by 5 bases, leaving 14 bases between them. The CDR3 loop reads CASSFGQLSNEQYF. CDR3 nucleotides: TGTGCCAGCAGTTTCGGACAGCTAAGCAACGAGCAGTACTTC.

The chain uses TRBV5-1 and TRBJ1-1; D might be TRBD1 (5 bases). CDR3 length equals 15 residues. The V gene's germline CDR1 is SGHRS and CDR2 YFSETQ. V lost 0 bases to trimming and J lost 1 base, with 10 bases between them. CDR3 sequence (DNA): TGCGCCAGCAGCTTGGGTTCGGGGGGGAACACTGAAGCTTTCTTT. Translating it yields CASSLGSGGNTEAFF.

The CDR3 protein is CASSSSGSLRETQYF. In DNA, the CDR3 is TGTGCCAGCAGCTCTTCGGGAAGTTTGAGGGAGACCCAGTACTTC. The chain has TRBV7-6 and TRBJ2-5; possible D gene TRBD2, 5 bases. The germline gives CDR1 SGHVS, CDR2 FNYEAQ. The CDR3 is made up of 15 amino acids. The germline V and J ends were trimmed by 4 bases and 5 bases, with 17 bases remaining between them.

This clone was seen a single time. V and J are TRBV3-1 (or the pseudogene TRBV3-2) and TRBJ2-5, with 7 bases lining up with TRBD2. The CDR3 loop spans 16 amino acids. J gave up 5 bases and V 1 base, and 10 bases lay outside the gene matches. Germline V lookup: CDR1 LGHDT, CDR2 YNNKEL (reference sequence). The CDR3 region is CASSQAGRELWETQYF. As DNA, the CDR3 is TGTGCCAGCAGCCAAGCAGGGCGGGAGTTATGGGAGACCCAGTACTTC.

V usage is TRBV6-1 and J usage is TRBJ2-7; TRBD1 matches 7 bases. The trim removed 0 bases at V and 3 bases at J, leaving 8 bases unmatched. Germline loops: CDR1 MNHNS, CDR2 SASEGT. This CDR3 region has 16 residues. The DNA of the CDR3 is TGTGCCAGCAGTGAAGCGACGGGACAGCTACTCTACGAGCAGTACTTC. Its translation is CASSEATGQLLYEQYF.

The chain employs TRBV2 and TRBJ2-5; 7 bases align to TRBD2. This CDR3 is 13 amino acids long. Germline-derived CDR1 and CDR2 are SNHLY and FYNNEI. V shed 6 bases and J 4 bases; nucleotides not matched to a gene: 5. CDR3 sequence: CASRDTSAETQYF. CDR3 DNA sequence: TGTGCCAGCAGGGACACTAGCGCAGAGACCCAGTACTTC.

The chain couples TRBV5-1 to TRBJ2-1, with 8 bases lining up with TRBD2. The V gene's germline CDR1 is SGHRS and CDR2 YFSETQ. This CDR3 spans 15 amino acids. The V segment lost 3 bases and the J segment 9 bases; nucleotides outside the gene matches: 11. The CDR3 spells CASSSSGTRNTEQFF. CDR3 coding DNA: TGCGCCAGCAGCTCATCCGGGACTAGAAACACTGAGCAGTTCTTC.

The rearrangement links TRBV12-3 or TRBV12-4 to TRBJ1-2, with D possibly being TRBD1 (5 bases). The V and J ends lost 8 bases and 3 bases respectively, with 13 bases between them. The CDR3 has 13 residues. The CDR3 spells CASSGLGDYGYTF. The CDR3 DNA is TGTGCCAGCTCGGGTTTAGGGGACTATGGCTACACCTTC.

This sequence joins TRBV19 and TRBJ2-7; 7 nucleotides match TRBD1. Germline V gene sequence: CDR1 LNHDA, CDR2 SQIVND (reference sequence). V shed 3 bases and J 1 base; nucleotides not matched to a gene: 3. The CDR3 consists of 14 residues. Here the CDR3 reads CASSIETGSYEQYF. CDR3 coding DNA: TGTGCCAGTAGTATCGAGACAGGGTCCTACGAGCAGTACTTC.

CDR3 sequence (DNA): TGTGCCAGCAGCCGTTGGGGGGGCTCGTCCTACGAGCAGTACTTC. Translation gives CASSRWGGSSYEQYF. The chain uses TRBV13 and TRBJ2-7, with a possible D match to TRBD2 (7 bases). The CDR3 loop spans 15 amino acids. V gave up 5 bases and J gave up 1 base, with 15 bases separating them. CDR1 and CDR2 from the germline V gene are PRHDT and FYEKMQ (reference sequence).

The chain couples TRBV19 to TRBJ2-1; 9 bases fit TRBD1. The CDR3 spans 14 residues. Germline CDR1 LNHDA, CDR2 SQIVND (reference sequence). The V gene end was trimmed by 5 bases and the J gene end by 4 bases; junction bases not matched to a gene: 3. The CDR3 loop reads CASSADRGYNEQFF. The DNA for the CDR3 is TGTGCCAGTAGTGCCGACAGGGGGTACAATGAGCAGTTCTTC.

The genes are TRBV6-2 or TRBV6-3 and TRBJ2-3; the match to TRBD1 covers 12 bases. The V gene's germline CDR1 is MNHEY and CDR2 SVGEGT. The CDR3 spans 17 residues. V was clipped by 4 bases and J by 4 bases; unmatched bases: 9. CDR3 in DNA: TGTGCCAGCAGTTGGGGACAGGGGGCGCGGGTGCCAGATACGCAGTATTTT. Amino acid sequence: CASSWGQGARVPDTQYF.

This clone was observed a single time. The chain has TRBV19 and TRBJ1-1, with D tentatively TRBD1 (5 bases). The CDR3 contains 12 residues. Trimming shortened V by 1 base and J by 7 bases, and 7 bases separated the two germline ends. Germline CDR1 reads LNHDA; CDR2 reads SQIVND (reference sequence). The CDR3 region is CASSIGQSEAFF. CDR3 bases: TGTGCCAGTAGTATAGGACAGAGTGAAGCTTTCTTT.

J is TRBJ2-7 and V is TRBV7-6; a possible D gene is TRBD1 (6 bases). CDR1 SGHVS and CDR2 FNYEAQ come from the germline V gene. This CDR3 has 12 amino acids. V lost 1 base and J 7 bases, leaving 8 bases between the germline ends. The CDR3 spells CASSLVGAEQYF. In nucleotides, the CDR3 is TGTGCCAGCAGCTTAGTGGGGGCTGAGCAGTACTTC. Variable domain in full (rest from reference TRBV7-6 and TRBJ2-7): GAGVSQSPRYKVTKRGQDVALRCDPISGHVSLYWYRQALGQGPEFLTYFNYEAQQDKSGLPNDRFSAERPEGSISTLTIQRTEQRDSAMYRCASSLVGAEQYFGPGTRLTVT.